This paragraph covers one TCR beta chain sequence. Its antigen is as yet unknown. The investigators amplified TCR beta CDR3 regions from RNA transcripts. Researchers ran a first-round RT-PCR on the TCR CDR3 using the HTBI primer set. TCRdb passed the multiplex PCR reads through MiXCR, listing each CDR3 protein once. The sample carries 30,000 to 40,000 distinct CDR3 sequences, 52% recorded once. Uncontrolled infection, other autoimmune disease, pregnancy or lactation disqualified patients from enrolment. These data belong to a study of T cells in Graves' hyperthyroidism and ophthalmopathy. Study-wide findings and caveats: Blood samples included most of the expanded thyroid clonotypes exceeding 0.001.

Germline values: CDR1 SGHTA, CDR2 FQGTGA. The junction had 5 bases not matched to a gene; V was cut back by 5 bases and J by 4 bases. The CDR3 spans 16 residues. This TCR derives from a middle-aged man with Graves' ophthalmopathy. The sample consisted of blood. V usage is TRBV7-3 and J usage is TRBJ2-1, with 13 bases identical to TRBD2. This CDR3 reads CASSQLAGGRYNEQFF. The CDR3 bases are TGTGCCAGCAGCCAACTAGCGGGGGGGCGGTACAATGAGCAGTTCTTC.